The rows below give T cell receptor beta chains drawn from one sample of a study of blood T cell repertoires in COVID-19. Clones were sequenced by immunoSEQ multiplex PCR, and TCRdb holds only the in-frame ones, with some missing. The data hold about 200,000 clones, with 82% observed a single time. The sample taken for sequencing was peripheral blood. The receptors come from a woman between 40 and 50 years old with acute or convalescent COVID-19. The CDR3 runs from the conserved cysteine through the conserved F or W. Each record gives: V gene, J gene, CDR3 length, clone size, D gene, CDR3 DNA, CDR3 protein. D genes are given only for firm matches. A row's size may be missing; if present it is once, few, many or a size class.

TRBV2,TRBJ2-1,13,-,-,TGTGCCAGCAGTGAGTCCAGGGGTAATGAGCAGTTCTTC,CASSESRGNEQFF
TRBV2,TRBJ2-1,11,-,TRBD1,TGTGCCAGCAGGGACAGGGGCGAGCAGTTCTTC,CASRDRGEQFF
TRBV24-1,TRBJ2-3,15,-,TRBD1,TGTGCCACCAGCCCAGGACAGGGGGTAACAGATACGCAGTATTTT,CATSPGQGVTDTQYF
TRBV7-9,TRBJ2-7,14,-,-,TGTGCCAGCAGCTTCTTCCAGGGGTCCTACGAGCAGTACTTC,CASSFFQGSYEQYF
TRBV5-6,TRBJ2-2,18,-,TRBD1,TGTGCCAGCAGCTCGGAGGGGACAGGGTGGATCTACACCGGGGAGCTGTTTTTT,CASSSEGTGWIYTGELFF
TRBV12-1,TRBJ1-1,12,-,-,TGTGCCAGCCCCACTCCGAACACTGAAGCTTTCTTT,CASPTPNTEAFF
TRBV11-3,TRBJ2-3,15,-,-,TGTGCCAGCAGCCCACAGGGCACTAGCACAGATACGCAGTATTTT,CASSPQGTSTDTQYF
TRBV14,TRBJ2-1,14,once,TRBD1,TGTGCCAGCAGCCGGACAGGGCTGGGCAATGAGCAGTTCTTC,CASSRTGLGNEQFF
TRBV6-6,TRBJ2-7,11,-,-,TGTGCCAGCAGCGGTGCCTACGAGCAGTACTTC,CASSGAYEQYF
TRBV6-6,TRBJ1-2,16,-,TRBD1,TGTGCCAGCAGTAACCGGGACAGGGAATCTAAAAGCGGCTACACCTTC,CASSNRDRESKSGYTF
TRBV6-6,TRBJ2-5,15,once,TRBD1,TGTGCCAGCACTACATCCGGGACAGGCCAAGAGACCCAGTACTTC,CASTTSGTGQETQYF
TRBV4-3,TRBJ2-7,13,-,-,TGCGCCAGCAGCCAAGAGACTGGCTACGAGCAGTACTTC,CASSQETGYEQYF
TRBV9,TRBJ1-6,15,-,-,TGTGCCAGCAGCCCAGCCGGTAGGGGAAATTCACCCCTCCACTTT,CASSPAGRGNSPLHF
TRBV10-3,TRBJ1-2,15,-,-,TGTGCCATCAGTGAGTCCATAGGGGTTGGCTATGGCTACACCTTC,CAISESIGVGYGYTF
TRBV2,TRBJ1-2,13,-,-,TGTGCCAGCAGTGAAATCGCGAACTATGGCTACACCTTC,CASSEIANYGYTF
TRBV6-2/TRBV6-3,TRBJ1-5,16,-,TRBD1,TGTGCCAGCAGTTCCGGGACAGGGGGTTTCGATCAGCCCCAGCATTTT,CASSSGTGGFDQPQHF
TRBV13,TRBJ2-7,14,few,-,TGTGCCAGCAGTTCCTACGGGGGCTCCTACGAGCAGTACTTC,CASSSYGGSYEQYF
TRBV19,TRBJ1-5,15,-,TRBD1,TGTGCCAGTAGTAGACAGGGAGTGAGCAATCAGCCCCAGCATTTT,CASSRQGVSNQPQHF
TRBV7-6,TRBJ2-1,15,-,TRBD2,TGTGCCAGCAGCTTAGCCGAGCTAGCGGGAGTTGAGCAGTTCTTC,CASSLAELAGVEQFF
TRBV10-3,TRBJ1-6,14,-,-,TGTGCCATCAGTATAACAGAGGGTAATTCACCCCTCCACTTT,CAISITEGNSPLHF
TRBV27,TRBJ2-5,13,-,TRBD1,TGTGCCAGCAGACAGGGGGTTAGGGAGACCCAGTACTTC,CASRQGVRETQYF
TRBV27,TRBJ1-2,12,-,-,TGTGCCAGCATGTCACAGTTCTATGGCTACACCTTC,CASMSQFYGYTF
TRBV10-3,TRBJ1-2,12,many,TRBD1,TGTGCCATCACAAAGGGACAGGATGGCTACACCTTC,CAITKGQDGYTF
TRBV6-5,TRBJ2-7,15,-,TRBD1,TGTGCCAGCAGTCTCAACAGGGGGAGCAGAGACGAGCAGTACTTC,CASSLNRGSRDEQYF
TRBV9,TRBJ2-3,16,-,-,TGTGCCAGCAGCGTAGAGGGGGGAGGGGGCACAGATACGCAGTATTTT,CASSVEGGGGTDTQYF
TRBV5-1,TRBJ2-5,16,few,TRBD2,TGCGCCAGCAGCTTGGATGTAGCGGGGTTCCAAGAGACCCAGTACTTC,CASSLDVAGFQETQYF
TRBV5-1,TRBJ1-2,14,-,-,TGCGCCAGCAGCTTGGACCCGACAGTTTATGGCTACACCTTC,CASSLDPTVYGYTF
TRBV6-5,TRBJ2-7,13,-,-,TGTGCCAGCAGCCCCAGGGTCTCCTACGAGCAGTACTTC,CASSPRVSYEQYF
TRBV5-1,TRBJ1-1,14,-,-,TGCGCCAGCAGCCGATCTCAGTGGAACACTGAAGCTTTCTTT,CASSRSQWNTEAFF
TRBV6-4,TRBJ1-1,13,-,-,TGTGCCAGCAGTCTAAGCATGAACACTGAAGCTTTCTTT,CASSLSMNTEAFF
TRBV6-5,TRBJ1-2,15,-,-,TGTGCCAGCAGTAAGACAAATATGGGGGCATATGGCTACACCTTC,CASSKTNMGAYGYTF
TRBV18,TRBJ2-1,13,-,-,TGTGCCAGCTCACCGGCAGGTGGGTATGAGCAGTTCTTC,CASSPAGGYEQFF
TRBV7-9,TRBJ2-2,15,-,-,TGTGCCAGCAGCTTAGTAAGCTCGAACACCGGGGAGCTGTTTTTT,CASSLVSSNTGELFF
TRBV6-5,TRBJ1-1,13,-,TRBD1,TGTGCCAGCAGCCCGACAGGGAGGACTGAAGCTTTCTTT,CASSPTGRTEAFF
TRBV29-1,TRBJ2-7,13,-,TRBD2,TGCAGCGTCACTAGCGGGAGCTCCTACGAGCAGTACTTC,CSVTSGSSYEQYF
TRBV30,TRBJ1-2,11,-,-,TGTGCCCACCTGGGGGGGTATGGCTACACCTTC,CAHLGGYGYTF
TRBV6-5,TRBJ2-1,14,few,TRBD2,TGTGCCAGCAGAAGACTAGCCCCCTACAATGAGCAGTTCTTC,CASRRLAPYNEQFF
TRBV10-1,TRBJ1-2,14,-,-,TGCGCCAGCAGTGAGTCGAAAGGAAGAGGGGGCTACACCTTC,CASSESKGRGGYTF
TRBV19,TRBJ2-4,18,-,-,TGTGCCAGTAGTATCCTACCTCAGGGACGGGGGGCAAAAAACATTCAGTACTTC,CASSILPQGRGAKNIQYF
TRBV27,TRBJ1-2,15,-,TRBD1,TGTGCCAGCAGTTTATCGGGGGGACAGGGTTATGGCTACACCTTC,CASSLSGGQGYGYTF
TRBV10-3,TRBJ2-7,14,-,-,TGTGCCATCAGTGAGTCGGGGAGCTCCTACGAGCAGTACTTC,CAISESGSSYEQYF
TRBV5-5,TRBJ2-2,15,-,-,TGTGCCAGCACCCCAGGGGCAGGTCTCACCGGGGAGCTGTTTTTT,CASTPGAGLTGELFF
TRBV7-2,TRBJ1-5,15,-,-,TGTGCCAGCAGCCAGGAGGCGGATAGCAATCAGCCCCAGCATTTT,CASSQEADSNQPQHF
TRBV19,TRBJ2-7,15,-,-,TGTGCCAGTAGTTTGAGGGTTACGTACTCCTACGAGCAGTACTTC,CASSLRVTYSYEQYF
TRBV6-1,TRBJ2-7,15,-,TRBD2,TGTGCCAGCAGTGAAGGACTAGCGGGAGGGTACGAGCAGTACTTC,CASSEGLAGGYEQYF
TRBV4-2,TRBJ2-7,14,-,-,TGTGCCAGCAGCCAAATTAGCGGATCCTACGAGCAGTACTTC,CASSQISGSYEQYF
TRBV7-6,TRBJ2-1,16,-,-,TGTGCCAGCAGCTTAGGAGGGGAGGGGGTTTACAATGAGCAGTTCTTC,CASSLGGEGVYNEQFF
TRBV18,TRBJ1-1,16,-,TRBD1,TGTGCCAGCTCACCTCCGACAGGGGTAACGGGCACTGAAGCTTTCTTT,CASSPPTGVTGTEAFF
TRBV19,TRBJ1-1,12,-,-,TGTGCCAGTAGTATTTTGGGGGCCGAAGCTTTCTTT,CASSILGAEAFF
TRBV10-2,TRBJ2-1,15,-,TRBD2,TGCGCCAGCAGTGAAGGACTAGCGGGAGCTAATGAGCAGTTCTTC,CASSEGLAGANEQFF
TRBV9,TRBJ1-1,15,-,-,TGTGCCAGCAGCGCCCCCTCGGACATTGACCATGAAGCTTTCTTT,CASSAPSDIDHEAFF
TRBV19,TRBJ2-7,14,-,-,TGTGCCAGTAGGCGGTCCCACCGCGACTACGAGCAGTACTTC,CASRRSHRDYEQYF
TRBV7-3,TRBJ2-1,15,-,TRBD2,TGTGCCAGCAGCTCTAGCGGGGGGCCAGGCAATGAGCAGTTCTTC,CASSSSGGPGNEQFF
TRBV4-3,TRBJ1-2,14,-,-,TGCGCCAGCAGCCCTACTAGGGATTCAAATGGCTACACCTTC,CASSPTRDSNGYTF
TRBV18,TRBJ2-1,15,-,-,TGTGCCAGCTCGCCCCCGTCGGAGCCCTACAATGAGCAGTTCTTC,CASSPPSEPYNEQFF
TRBV7-6,TRBJ2-3,17,-,TRBD2,TGTGCCAGCAGCTTATGGACTAGCGGGAGGAGGACAGATACGCAGTATTTT,CASSLWTSGRRTDTQYF
TRBV27,TRBJ2-2,15,many,TRBD2,TGTGCCAGCAGTTGGGCGGGGGATTCCACCGGGGAGCTGTTTTTT,CASSWAGDSTGELFF
TRBV7-2,TRBJ2-1,15,-,TRBD2,TGTGCCAGCAGCCCCCAGGGACTACCAGACAATGAGCAGTTCTTC,CASSPQGLPDNEQFF